The 13 T cell receptor beta chains below were found in one sample sequenced in a study of blood T cells in healthy people across ages. PCR was performed a second time for about 7 to 11 cycles using a sample-barcoded 5' primer and a J-beta primer mix. Each CDR3 protein gets one entry after TCRdb re-called the 5' RACE reads with MiXCR. Of 780,000 or so distinct CDR3 sequences in the sample, 53% are singletons; the top ten hold about 42%. The source material was blood. Receptors were obtained from an elderly man in good health.

The chain couples TRBV7-2 to TRBJ2-1, with 7 bases lining up with TRBD2. CDR1 SGHTA and CDR2 FQGNSA come from the germline V gene. V was clipped by 5 bases and J by 0 bases; unmatched bases: 7. The CDR3 runs 16 residues. CDR3 bases: TGTGCCAGCAGCCGCGCTAGCGGAAGCTCCTACAATGAGCAGTTCTTC. This encodes CASSRASGSSYNEQFF.

The J gene is TRBJ2-5, the V gene TRBV29-1; D gene unclear. The CDR3 length is 10 residues. Trimming stripped 3 bases from V and 11 bases from J, with 10 bases between. Germline CDR1 and CDR2: SQVTM and ANQGSEA. The CDR3 DNA follows: TGCAGCGTTGATGACGATGAGCAGTACTTC. This sequence encodes CSVDDDEQYF. Drawing the rest from reference TRBV29-1 and TRBJ2-5, the complete variable domain is SAVISQKPSRDICQRGTSLTIQCQVDSQVTMMFWYRQQPGQSLTLIATANQGSEATYESGFVIDKFPISRPNLTFSTLTVSNMSPEDSSIYLCSVDDDEQYFGPGTRLLVL.

The chain has TRBV6-2 or TRBV6-3 and TRBJ1-1, with unresolved D. Germline assignment: CDR1 MNHEY and CDR2 SVGEGT. The CDR3 has 12 residues. Trimming took off 2 bases at V and 0 bases at J, with 1 base between the two ends. CDR3 residues: CASSYMNTEAFF. CDR3 coding DNA: TGTGCCAGCAGTTACATGAACACTGAAGCTTTCTTT.

The chain is built from TRBV28 and TRBJ1-1, with D possibly TRBD1 on 5 matching bases. V shed 5 bases and J shed 0 bases, with 13 bases lying between them. CDR1 is MDHEN, CDR2 SYDVKM, per germline. There are 15 residues in the CDR3. In DNA, the CDR3 is TGTGCCAGCAGTCTATCCAGGGCCATGAACACTGAAGCTTTCTTT. Its protein product is CASSLSRAMNTEAFF.

The rearrangement links TRBV6-5 to TRBJ2-7, with D uncertain. This CDR3 has 15 amino acids. The germline V and J ends were trimmed by 10 bases and 3 bases, with 22 bases remaining between them. Germline V gene data show CDR1 as MNHEY and CDR2 as SVGAGI. The CDR3 loop reads CATSPLGQNNYEQYF. Written as DNA, the CDR3 is TGTGCCACCAGCCCCCTTGGGCAGAACAACTACGAGCAGTACTTC.

The chain's CDR3 is CSARDPIAGGPYEQYF. DNA of the CDR3: TGCAGTGCTAGAGATCCAATAGCGGGGGGACCCTACGAGCAGTACTTC. The rearrangement uses TRBV20-1 and TRBJ2-7; 10 bases agree with TRBD2. The V gene's germline CDR1 is DFQATT and CDR2 SNEGSKA (reference sequence). Trimming removed 0 bases from V and 2 bases from J; junction bases left unmatched: 7. The CDR3 has 16 amino acids.

This clonotype was counted once. V is TRBV5-1 and J is TRBJ2-1, with 8 bases fitting TRBD2. Germline V gives CDR1 SGHRS, CDR2 YFSETQ. V gave up 0 bases and J gave up 5 bases; unmatched junction bases: 22. This CDR3 contains 21 residues. CDR3 loop: CASSLGRGRRGLAGINNEQFF. The DNA of the CDR3 is TGCGCCAGCAGCTTGGGACGCGGACGACGCGGGCTAGCGGGCATAAACAATGAGCAGTTCTTC.

This clonotype was detected many times. The gene calls are TRBV10-3 and TRBJ2-1; D is unresolved. The germline gives CDR1 ENHRY, CDR2 SYGVKD. Trimming took 2 bases from V and 5 from J, leaving 13 bases between them. The CDR3 consists of 15 residues. In DNA, the CDR3 is TGTGCCATCAGTGAGCCCACCCTGGGAAACAATGAGCAGTTCTTC. Amino acid sequence: CAISEPTLGNNEQFF.

This clonotype occurred a few times. The chain combines TRBV29-1 with TRBJ2-7, with 8 bases lining up with TRBD1. CDR1 is SQVTM, CDR2 ANQGSEA, per germline. V lost 7 bases and J lost 1; bases outside the gene matches: 9. There are 14 residues in the CDR3. The CDR3 DNA reads as TGCAGCGCAATCCAAGGGACAGGATCCTACGAGCAGTACTTC. It yields the protein CSAIQGTGSYEQYF.

The genes are TRBV6-1 and TRBJ2-3, with 13 bases lining up with TRBD2. The CDR3 has 18 residues. Germline CDR1 reads MNHNS; CDR2 reads SASEGT. Trimming removed 7 bases from V and 3 bases from J; junction bases left unmatched: 13. CDR3 DNA sequence: TGTGCCAGCACCGAAGCTCGTTGGACTAGCGGGAGTACAGATACGCAGTATTTT. Amino acids: CASTEARWTSGSTDTQYF.

The chain has TRBV7-3 and TRBJ2-5; 9 bases are shared with TRBD1. Trimming at V came to 4 bases and at J to 5 bases, leaving 5 bases not matched to a gene. The germline gives CDR1 SGHTA, CDR2 FQGTGA. The length of the CDR3 is 14 residues. CDR3 sequence: CASSYRGPEETQYF. Written as DNA, the CDR3 is TGTGCCAGCAGCTACAGGGGGCCGGAGGAGACCCAGTACTTC.

The V and J genes are TRBV7-9 and TRBJ2-4; D may be TRBD1 or TRBD2 (5 bases each). The J call is in doubt because the DNA end fits TRBJ2-7 better. CDR1 is SEHNR and CDR2 is FQNEAQ in the germline V gene (reference sequence). This CDR3 is built from 12 residues. The CDR3 spells CAIRQGEGEQYF. The CDR3 bases are TGTGCCATCAGGCAGGGAGAGGGCGAGCAGTACTTC.

This chain uses TRBV6-5 with TRBJ2-1; D uncertain. V was clipped by 8 bases and J by 3 bases, with 11 bases between them. CDR3 length equals 13 residues. Germline CDR1 MNHEY, CDR2 SVGAGI. CDR3 protein: CASRKDNYNEQFF. CDR3 bases: TGTGCCAGCCGGAAAGACAACTACAATGAGCAGTTCTTC.